Listed below are T cell receptor beta chains from one sample, sequenced in a study of T cells in Graves' hyperthyroidism and ophthalmopathy. TCRdb processed the multiplex PCR reads anew with MiXCR; each CDR3 protein has one entry. The data show around 350,000 distinct CDR3 sequences, with 13% seen just once and over 8.5% held by the top ten. The source material was blood. The receptors were gathered from a woman between 18 and 30 years old with Graves' hyperthyroidism. Each CDR3 is given with its conserved first and last residue. D genes are given only for firm matches. Clone size, where shown, is once, few, many, or a class for clones that have expanded.

v_call,d_call,j_call,clone_size,cdr3_nt,cdr3_aa
TRBV3-1,.,TRBJ1-2,many,TGTGCCAGCAGCCAAGAAAGCGCGGCATTTTACTATGGCTACACCTTC,CASSQESAAFYYGYTF
TRBV20-1,.,TRBJ2-4,many,TGCAGTGCCCGCCAGGGGGGAAACATTCAGTACTTC,CSARQGGNIQYF
TRBV4-3,.,TRBJ2-1,few,TGCGCCAGCAGCCAAGCTTCTAGGAATGAGCAGTTCTTC,CASSQASRNEQFF
TRBV18,.,TRBJ1-1,many,TGTGCCAGCTCACCAGCGGGGGCGAACACTGAAGCTTTCTTT,CASSPAGANTEAFF
TRBV7-2,TRBD1,TRBJ1-1,many,TGTGCCAGCAGCCAGATACAGGGGCTGGGGACTGAAGCTTTCTTT,CASSQIQGLGTEAFF
TRBV13,TRBD2,TRBJ2-2,many,TGTGCCAGCAGCTCCTACGGCCCCGGACTAGCGGGAGACGGCGGGGAGCTGTTTTTT,CASSSYGPGLAGDGGELFF
TRBV29-1,TRBD2,TRBJ2-2,.,TGCAGCGTATCCTCGCGATGGCGGGGGGGCACCGGGGAGCTGCTTTTT,CSVSSRWRGGTGELLF
TRBV30,.,TRBJ1-1,many,TGTGCCTGGAGTGTATTTAAAATAGCGGACCGTGTTACTGAAGCTTTCTTT,CAWSVFKIADRVTEAFF
TRBV27,.,TRBJ2-1,many,TGTGCCAGCACCAAGGACCGTTACAATGAGCAGTTCTTC,CASTKDRYNEQFF
TRBV29-1,.,TRBJ1-3,.,TGCAGCCCGGGGGGTGACAGGCCCTCTGGAAACACCATATATTTT,CSPGGDRPSGNTIYF
TRBV4-3,TRBD2,TRBJ2-5,.,TGCGCCAGCAGCCAAGATCGAGGACTAGCGGCCCTAGGAGAGACCCAGTACTTC,CASSQDRGLAALGETQYF
TRBV29-1,.,TRBJ1-5,.,TGCAGCGTTCGAGGAGGGGGGAAAGGACAGCCCCAGCATTTT,CSVRGGGKGQPQHF
TRBV7-9,.,TRBJ2-7,many,TGTGCCAGCAGCTTAGAGGCAGGCAGGGGTTTCCACGAGCAGTACTTC,CASSLEAGRGFHEQYF
TRBV28,.,TRBJ2-3,.,TGTGCCAGCAGTTTGGAGCGGACACGCCCCAGCACAGATACGCAGTATTTT,CASSLERTRPSTDTQYF
TRBV5-4,TRBD2,TRBJ2-1,few,TGTGCCAGCAGCTCTGGCCTTAGCGGGGGGGCCTGGGATGAGCAGTTCTTC,CASSSGLSGGAWDEQFF
TRBV12-3/TRBV12-4,.,TRBJ1-2,many,TGTGCCAGCAGTTGGGCGGGCGGGGGCTACACCTTC,CASSWAGGGYTF
TRBV30,.,TRBJ1-1,.,TGTGCCTGGAGGGCCAATAGGGTCACTGAAGCTTTCTTT,CAWRANRVTEAFF
TRBV7-9,TRBD1,TRBJ1-6,.,TGTGCCAGCAGCTTAACAACAGGGGAGAAATCACCCCTCCACTTT,CASSLTTGEKSPLHF
TRBV27,.,TRBJ1-5,many,TGTGCCAGCAGCAAAAGGGACGGCTTATTGACTCAGCCCCAGCATTTT,CASSKRDGLLTQPQHF
TRBV7-3,TRBD1,TRBJ1-1,many,TGTGCCAGCAGCTCTCTAGACAGGGGACCCATGTATACTGAAGCTTTCTTT,CASSSLDRGPMYTEAFF
TRBV6-5,TRBD1,TRBJ2-7,many,TGTGCCAGCAGTTACACGACAGGGGGTGCTGAAGTCTACGAGCAGTACTTC,CASSYTTGGAEVYEQYF
TRBV5-1,TRBD1,TRBJ1-4,.,TGCGCCAGCAGCCCGATGATGGGACAGGGAGACGAAAAACTGTTTTTT,CASSPMMGQGDEKLFF
TRBV5-5,.,TRBJ1-6,.,TGTGCCAGCAGCTTTTCCGGGGGCGATTCACCCCTCCACTTT,CASSFSGGDSPLHF
TRBV6-1,.,TRBJ1-6,.,TGTGCCAGCAGGATTCCGGGCGCCTATAATTCACCCCTCCACTTT,CASRIPGAYNSPLHF
TRBV3-1,.,TRBJ2-1,many,TGTGCCAGCAGCCCCCAACGCACAGGGAGGGATGAGCAGTTCTTC,CASSPQRTGRDEQFF
TRBV11-1,.,TRBJ2-5,many,TGTGCCAGCTCCAGAGATAAAGAGACCCAGTACTTC,CASSRDKETQYF
TRBV7-3,TRBD1,TRBJ2-5,few,TGTGCCAGCAGCTCCACAGGGGCAGGGGCGGAGACCCAGTACTTC,CASSSTGAGAETQYF
TRBV20-1,.,TRBJ1-1,many,TGCAGTGCTAGTGGTGGGCAGTCGAACACTGAAGCTTTCTTT,CSASGGQSNTEAFF
TRBV7-9,TRBD1,TRBJ1-4,few,TGTGCCAGCAGCTTGACGGACAGGGGTGAAAAACTGTTTTTT,CASSLTDRGEKLFF
TRBV20-1,.,TRBJ2-3,.,TGCAGTGCTAGCCCCGCCGAACGCTCCCTCACAGATACGCAGTATTTT,CSASPAERSLTDTQYF
TRBV2,.,TRBJ2-7,many,TGTGCCAGCAGGCAAGACAGGAGCTCCTACGAGCAGTACTTC,CASRQDRSSYEQYF
TRBV5-1,.,TRBJ2-3,many,TGCGCCAGCAGCTTGAGCCCCCGGGACTTCACAGATACGCAGTATTTT,CASSLSPRDFTDTQYF
TRBV4-1,TRBD1,TRBJ2-7,many,TGCGCCAGCAGCCAGGGGGGACAGGGAGGCGAGCAGTACTTC,CASSQGGQGGEQYF
TRBV28,.,TRBJ1-5,many,TGTGCCAGCAGTTTCTCCGCAAGGCAGGATCAGCCCCAGCATTTT,CASSFSARQDQPQHF
TRBV27,TRBD1,TRBJ2-5,many,TGTGCCAGCAGTCCCAGGGGACAGTTACTACGAGAGACCCAGTACTTC,CASSPRGQLLRETQYF
TRBV2,TRBD1,TRBJ2-2,.,TGTGCCAGCAGTTCGGGACAGGCCGGGGAGCTGTTTTTT,CASSSGQAGELFF
TRBV24-1,TRBD2,TRBJ2-5,.,TGTGCCACCAGTGACCCTAGCGGGGGGAAGGAGACCCAGTACTTC,CATSDPSGGKETQYF
TRBV7-8,.,TRBJ1-2,.,TGTGCCAGCAGCTTAGAAACCTTAGACTATGGCTACACCTTC,CASSLETLDYGYTF
TRBV6-2/TRBV6-3,.,TRBJ1-1,.,TGTGCCAGCAGGAAACAGCTCATGAACACTGAAGCTTTCTTT,CASRKQLMNTEAFF
TRBV29-1,.,TRBJ1-2,.,TGCAGCGACCTACAGGGAGAAACCAGCTATGGCTACACCTTC,CSDLQGETSYGYTF
TRBV7-2,.,TRBJ2-7,many,TGTGCCAGCAGCTCCGACCGCTACGAGCAGTACTTC,CASSSDRYEQYF
TRBV5-4,.,TRBJ2-7,.,TGTGCCAGCAGCTTCCGGGGCTTCGCACGGGAGCAGTACTTC,CASSFRGFAREQYF
TRBV28,.,TRBJ2-7,many,TGTGCCAGCAGCTTGGGACTCGGCTACGAGCAGTACTTC,CASSLGLGYEQYF
TRBV27,.,TRBJ2-5,many,TGTGCCAGCAGGGGACTGGGGACCCAGTACTTC,CASRGLGTQYF
TRBV9,TRBD1,TRBJ2-1,many,TGTGCCAGCAGCGTAGGGACAGGGGTCAGATGGTCCAATGAGCAGTTCTTC,CASSVGTGVRWSNEQFF
TRBV29-1,.,TRBJ2-3,.,TGCAGCGTTGAAGAGGGCAGCACAGATACGCAGTATTTT,CSVEEGSTDTQYF
TRBV6-1,.,TRBJ1-2,many,TGTGCCAGCAGTGGCCTACTTAAGGATGGGGGCTACACCTTC,CASSGLLKDGGYTF
TRBV10-3,.,TRBJ2-3,many,TGTGCCATCAGTGCAGAGCTAGGAGATACGCAGTATTTT,CAISAELGDTQYF
TRBV19,.,TRBJ1-2,many,TGTGCCAGTAGTATCCGCGGACAGATTAACTATGGCTACACCTTC,CASSIRGQINYGYTF
TRBV3-1,.,TRBJ1-3,many,TGTGCCAGCAGGTTACAGTCCTCTGGAAACACCATATATTTT,CASRLQSSGNTIYF
TRBV19,.,TRBJ1-1,many,TGTGCCAGTAGAAACAAAGGGAAAAAGAACACTGAAGCTTTCTTT,CASRNKGKKNTEAFF
TRBV20-1,TRBD1,TRBJ1-1,.,TGCTGCCCGGGACAGGGGAACACTGAAGCTTTCTTT,CCPGQGNTEAFF
TRBV28,.,TRBJ1-5,few,TGTGCCAGCAGTTCAGGGAGCCAGCCCCAGCATTTT,CASSSGSQPQHF
TRBV18,.,TRBJ2-2,few,TGTGCCAGCTCACCACTTGTGAGGGAGGAGAACACCGGGGAGCTGTTTTTT,CASSPLVREENTGELFF
TRBV6-1,.,TRBJ2-2,.,TGTGGATGTTTGAGCAGCGGCGCCGGGGAGCTGTTTTTT,CGCLSSGAGELFF